Listed here are 32 T cell receptor beta chains from one sample, sequenced in a study of OX40 agonist ivuxolimab in advanced cancers. Data came from immunoSEQ multiplex PCR; TCRdb stores just in-frame clones and leaves some out. The sample holds about 26,000 clones; about 80% are singletons and the top ten take 9% to 15%. This sample comprised CD4+ or CD8+ T cells sorted from blood, obtained in a trial of the OX40 agonist ivuxolimab. These receptor sequences come from an adult with an advanced solid tumor such as melanoma, head and neck, liver or kidney cancer.

V usage is TRBV5-4 and J usage is TRBJ2-5; possibly TRBD1 for D (6 bases). With the DNA end fitting TRBJ2-7 better, the J assignment may be wrong. Germline V lookup: CDR1 SGHNT, CDR2 YYREEE (reference sequence). This CDR3 is 13 amino acids long. The CDR3 spells CASSPGQSYEQYF. As DNA, the CDR3 is TGTGCCAGCAGCCCTGGACAGTCCTACGAGCAGTACTTC.

The chain couples TRBV4-1 to TRBJ2-1; a possible D gene is TRBD2 (5 bases). Germline CDR1 reads MGHRA; CDR2 reads YSYEKL. Trimming left V 4 bases short and J 4 bases short, with 14 bases between. CDR3 length: 15 residues. Here the CDR3 DNA reads TGCGCCAGCAGCCCCGCAGCTAGCCTATACAATGAGCAGTTCTTC. Residues: CASSPAASLYNEQFF.

The chain couples TRBV6-5 to TRBJ1-1; D call uncertain. This CDR3 spans 13 amino acids. Germline loops: CDR1 MNHEY, CDR2 SVGAGI. Trimming shortened V by 0 bases and J by 5 bases, and 7 bases separated the two germline ends. The CDR3 region is CASSYSTQTEAFF. CDR3 bases: TGTGCCAGCAGTTACTCGACACAGACTGAAGCTTTCTTT.

CDR3 DNA sequence: TGTGCCAGCAGTACAACGTCCTACGACCTGGAGGCCCAGCATTTT. Its translation is CASSTTSYDLEAQHF. The chain joins TRBV6-5 to TRBJ1-5, with D unresolved. The V and J ends lost 5 bases and 11 bases respectively, with 22 bases between them. The CDR3 sequence is 15 residues long. CDR1 and CDR2 from the germline V gene are MNHEY and SVGAGI.

The chain joins TRBV27 to TRBJ2-3; 10 bases fit TRBD2. The J segment lost 5 bases and the V segment lost 3 bases, leaving 5 bases of the junction unmatched. Per germline, CDR1 MNHEY and CDR2 SMNVEV (reference sequence). The CDR3 runs to 15 residues. CDR3 sequence: CASSFSGGAGDTQYF. The DNA for the CDR3 is TGTGCCAGCAGTTTCAGCGGGGGGGCGGGAGATACGCAGTATTTT.

V and J are TRBV5-5 and TRBJ2-7; no reliable D call. Looked up from germline, CDR1 is SGHKS and CDR2 is YYEKEE (reference sequence). The CDR3 sequence is 12 residues long. Trimming cost V 4 bases and J 4 bases, with 9 bases left between them. The CDR3 loop is CASSPPNYEQYF. The CDR3 DNA follows: TGTGCCAGCAGCCCCCCTAATTACGAGCAGTACTTC.

The chain joins TRBV15 to TRBJ2-7; no firm D call. CDR1 and CDR2 (germline): LNHNV, YYDKDF (reference sequence). The CDR3 runs to 14 residues. With 3 bases removed from V and 4 bases from J, the gap between germline ends came to 13 bases. CDR3 loop: CATSRLETPYEQYF. The CDR3 bases are TGTGCCACCAGCAGGCTGGAGACTCCATACGAGCAGTACTTC.

J is TRBJ1-2 and V is TRBV4-1; D uncertain. V was clipped by 0 bases and J by 5 bases, with 16 bases between them. CDR3 size: 16 residues. Germline V gene sequence: CDR1 MGHRA, CDR2 YSYEKL. The CDR3 is CASSQDSAGPEYGYTF. The DNA for the CDR3 is TGCGCCAGCAGCCAAGATTCGGCAGGACCTGAGTATGGCTACACCTTC.

The rearrangement links TRBV7-9 to TRBJ2-2, with D perhaps TRBD1 (6 bases). The ends were cut back, 5 bases at V and 1 base at J, with 11 bases in the middle. The CDR3 covers 15 residues. CDR1 and CDR2 (germline): SEHNR, FQNEAQ (reference sequence). The DNA for the CDR3 is TGTGCCAGCAGCGATACAGGGCAGAACACCGGGGAGCTGTTTTTT. Protein sequence: CASSDTGQNTGELFF.

This clone was seen once. The V call is TRBV27, the J call TRBJ2-7; the D gene is possibly TRBD2 (7 bases). Germline V gene sequence: CDR1 MNHEY, CDR2 SMNVEV (reference sequence). V was clipped by 6 bases and J by 6 bases, with 18 bases between them. The CDR3 consists of 14 residues. CDR3 loop: CASSYTRGGGEQYF. The CDR3 coding sequence is TGTGCCAGCAGCTACACCCGAGGGGGGGGCGAGCAGTACTTC.

This clone was seen a single time. V is TRBV7-9 and J is TRBJ1-2; D is perhaps TRBD1 (5 bases). CDR1 SEHNR and CDR2 FQNEAQ come from the germline V gene (reference sequence). CDR3 length: 16 residues. V was trimmed by 2 bases and J by 0 bases, leaving 13 bases between them. The chain's CDR3 is CASSLTGTTTNYGYTF. The CDR3 nucleotides are TGTGCCAGCAGCTTAACAGGCACCACAACTAACTATGGCTACACCTTC.

This chain connects TRBV19 to TRBJ2-2; 8 positions match TRBD1. Germline V gene sequence: CDR1 LNHDA, CDR2 SQIVND (reference sequence). The CDR3 extends over 16 amino acids. Trimming at V came to 0 bases and at J to 8 bases, leaving 8 bases not matched to a gene. This chain's CDR3 is CASSIDGRGLGGELFF. Written as DNA, the CDR3 is TGTGCCAGTAGTATAGATGGCAGGGGGCTAGGTGGGGAGCTGTTTTTT.

The V gene is TRBV19, the J gene TRBJ1-2; the match to TRBD1 covers 10 bases. V trimming: 7 bases; J trimming: 4 bases; junction bases outside the gene matches: 6. CDR3 length equals 14 residues. Germline loops: CDR1 LNHDA, CDR2 SQIVND (reference sequence). This CDR3 reads CASKPDRGFYGYTF. CDR3 coding DNA: TGTGCCAGTAAACCGGACAGGGGGTTCTATGGCTACACCTTC.

The chain is built from TRBV7-8 and TRBJ1-6; unclear D gene. Per the germline V gene, CDR1 is SGHVS and CDR2 is FQNEAQ. This CDR3 is built from 12 residues. Trimming pared 1 base from V and 7 bases from J, leaving 2 bases between. The CDR3 is CASSLGNSPLHF. DNA of the CDR3: TGTGCCAGCAGCTTAGGGAATTCACCCCTCCACTTT.

The J gene is TRBJ1-2, the V gene TRBV5-1; tentatively, D is TRBD1 (5 bases). The CDR3 loop spans 15 amino acids. In germline, CDR1 is SGHRS, CDR2 YFSETQ. Trimming removed 4 bases from V and 1 base from J, with 14 bases in between. This CDR3 is CASSPTGGGNYGYTF. The CDR3 bases are TGCGCCAGCAGCCCGACGGGGGGTGGTAACTATGGCTACACCTTC.

Sample share makes this clone medium-sized. V is TRBV19 and J is TRBJ1-1; TRBD1 is a possible D gene (6 bases). CDR3 length: 15 residues. Germline V lookup: CDR1 LNHDA, CDR2 SQIVND (reference sequence). Between the trimmed V and J ends, which lost 6 bases and 1 base, there was a span of 15 bases. DNA of the CDR3: TGTGCCAGTAGGGAGGGGGGGTATAAGAACACTGAAGCTTTCTTT. Its protein product is CASREGGYKNTEAFF.

The chain has TRBV7-6 and TRBJ1-4; tentative D call: TRBD1 (5 bases). The CDR3 runs 17 residues. With 4 bases removed from V and 0 bases from J, the gap between germline ends came to 15 bases. Germline values: CDR1 SGHVS, CDR2 FNYEAQ. DNA for the CDR3: TGTGCCAGCAGCTCCTTGGGTCAGGGTGCAACTAATGAAAAACTGTTTTTT. Protein product: CASSSLGQGATNEKLFF.

V is TRBV7-8 and J is TRBJ1-5, with a tentative D call TRBD1 (5 bases). V was pared by 5 bases and J by 0 bases, with 20 bases between. The CDR3 loop spans 18 amino acids. Germline CDR1 is SGHVS and CDR2 is FQNEAQ. In DNA, the CDR3 is TGTGCCAGCAGCGTCGGGACGGAAAGGGTGATTAGCAATCAGCCCCAGCATTTT. This encodes CASSVGTERVISNQPQHF.

The chain joins TRBV7-3 to TRBJ2-1; 9 nucleotides agree with TRBD1. CDR1 is SGHTA, CDR2 FQGTGA, per germline. The CDR3 sequence is 13 residues long. V gave up 0 bases and J gave up 10 bases; unmatched junction bases: 1. The CDR3 bases are TGTGCCAGCAGCTTAACGGGACAGGGAGAGCAGTTCTTC. Its protein product is CASSLTGQGEQFF.

The chain has TRBV5-6 and TRBJ1-2; D unresolved. In germline, CDR1 is SGHDT, CDR2 YYEEEE. The CDR3 covers 14 residues. The ends were cut back, 0 bases at V and 1 base at J, with 7 bases in the middle. The CDR3 sequence is CASSLVGGNYGYTF. The CDR3 coding sequence is TGTGCCAGCAGCTTGGTGGGCGGTAACTATGGCTACACCTTC.

The chain links TRBV5-8 to TRBJ2-5; TRBD1 agrees at 11 bases. This CDR3 is built from 15 residues. CDR1 is SGHTS and CDR2 is YDEGEE in the germline V gene. With V trimmed by 2 bases and J by 2 bases, 2 bases remained unmatched. CDR3 sequence (DNA): TGTGCCAGCAGCTTTTGGGACAGGGGGCAAGAGACCCAGTACTTC. It encodes CASSFWDRGQETQYF. The variable domain in full, completed from reference TRBV5-8 and TRBJ2-5, reads EAGVTQSPTHLIKTRGQQATLRCSPISGHTSVYWYQQALGLGLQFLLWYDEGEERNRGNFPPRFSGRQFPNYSSELNVNALELEDSALYLCASSFWDRGQETQYFGPGTRLLVL.

The V call is TRBV6-4, the J call TRBJ2-3; 14 bases are a match to TRBD2. V was clipped by 0 bases and J by 4 bases; unmatched bases: 3. The CDR3 is 17 amino acids. CDR1 MRHNA and CDR2 SNTAGT come from the germline V gene. CDR3: CASSDSLTSGGADTQYF. In nucleotides, the CDR3 is TGTGCCAGCAGTGACTCCCTGACTAGCGGGGGGGCAGATACGCAGTATTTT.

This clone was seen only a few times. The chain joins TRBV6-5 to TRBJ1-3; possibly TRBD1 for D (6 bases). Germline lookup yields CDR1 MNHEY and CDR2 SVGAGI. V dropped 2 bases and J dropped 0 bases, with 11 bases sitting between them. This CDR3 is 16 amino acids long. CDR3: CASSYPGTSSGNTIYF. The CDR3 coding sequence is TGTGCCAGCAGTTACCCCGGGACAAGCTCTGGAAACACCATATATTTT.

This chain links TRBV11-2 with TRBJ2-7, with a weak D call TRBD2 (5 bases). The CDR3 is made up of 16 amino acids. V was trimmed by 3 bases and J by 2 bases, leaving 17 bases between them. Germline values: CDR1 SGHAT, CDR2 FQNNGV. CDR3 sequence: CASSFSLGDPPYEQYF. The CDR3 nucleotides read TGTGCCAGCAGCTTTAGCCTCGGGGATCCACCCTACGAGCAGTACTTC.

V gene TRBV27 combines with J gene TRBJ1-1, with TRBD1 identical over 7 bases. Trimming at V came to 7 bases and at J to 0 bases, leaving 11 bases not matched to a gene. The CDR3 contains 16 residues. Germline CDR1 reads MNHEY; CDR2 reads SMNVEV (reference sequence). This chain's CDR3 is CASMVQGQTMNTEAFF. DNA of the CDR3: TGTGCCAGCATGGTACAGGGGCAAACTATGAACACTGAAGCTTTCTTT.

The chain combines TRBV2 with TRBJ2-7, with 8 bases fitting TRBD1. This CDR3 is 12 amino acids long. Trimming cost V 7 bases and J 6 bases; bases outside gene matches: 5. Germline V gives CDR1 SNHLY, CDR2 FYNNEI. CDR3 bases: TGTGCCAGCACTGGGACAGGTAGCGAGCAGTACTTC. As protein: CASTGTGSEQYF. The complete variable domain, with remaining parts taken from reference TRBV2 and TRBJ2-7, reads EPEVTQTPSHQVTQMGQEVILRCVPISNHLYFYWYRQILGQKVEFLVSFYNNEISEKSEIFDDQFSVERPDGSNFTLKIRSTKLEDSAMYFCASTGTGSEQYFGPGTRLTVT.

This chain joins TRBV13 and TRBJ2-2, with D unresolved. The V gene's germline CDR1 is PRHDT and CDR2 FYEKMQ (reference sequence). V was cut by 4 bases and J by 1 base, with 7 bases left in between. The CDR3 contains 14 residues. The CDR3 reads CASSSTLNTGELFF. CDR3 bases: TGTGCCAGCAGCTCGACACTGAACACCGGGGAGCTGTTTTTT.

This rearrangement joins TRBV4-1 to TRBJ1-1; no firm D call. The CDR3 runs to 13 residues. Germline-derived CDR1 and CDR2 are MGHRA and YSYEKL. V was pared by 1 base and J by 1 base, with 4 bases between. CDR3 protein: CASSQGQNTEAFF. CDR3 nucleotides: TGCGCCAGCAGCCAAGGTCAGAACACTGAAGCTTTCTTT.

V gene TRBV13 combines with J gene TRBJ2-5, with 7 bases that match TRBD1. The DNA end is a closer match to TRBJ2-7, so the J assignment may be wrong. The CDR3 is made up of 13 amino acids. CDR1 is PRHDT and CDR2 is FYEKMQ in the germline V gene (reference sequence). Here the CDR3 reads CASTKGGGYEQYF. The CDR3 DNA is TGTGCCAGCACCAAAGGGGGCGGCTACGAGCAGTACTTC.

The V gene is TRBV7-9, the J gene TRBJ2-3; tentatively, D is TRBD1 or TRBD2 (6 bases each). The ends were cut back, 4 bases at V and 1 base at J, with 15 bases in the middle. CDR1 is SEHNR, CDR2 FQNEAQ, per germline (reference sequence). CDR3 size: 16 residues. The chain's CDR3 is CASSSTGRRGTDTQYF. CDR3 DNA sequence: TGTGCCAGCAGCTCCACAGGGAGGAGGGGCACAGATACGCAGTATTTT.

The chain recombines TRBV5-1 with TRBJ1-1, with D possibly TRBD1 on 5 matching bases. The CDR3 is 11 residues long. The ends were cut back, 0 bases at V and 8 bases at J, with 5 bases in the middle. CDR1 is SGHRS and CDR2 is YFSETQ in the germline V gene. This CDR3 reads CASSLAGEAFF. CDR3 nucleotide sequence: TGCGCCAGCAGCTTGGCAGGGGAAGCTTTCTTT.

The rearrangement uses TRBV5-1 and TRBJ1-2; no reliable D call. The CDR3 consists of 16 residues. Germline CDR1 SGHRS, CDR2 YFSETQ. V shed 3 bases and J shed 0 bases, with 15 bases lying between them. The CDR3 DNA reads as TGCGCCAGCAGCTCCTGGACGCCCGGAGCTAACTATGGCTACACCTTC. Translated, it gives CASSSWTPGANYGYTF. The variable domain in full, completed from reference TRBV5-1 and TRBJ1-2, reads KAGVTQTPRYLIKTRGQQVTLSCSPISGHRSVSWYQQTPGQGLQFLFEYFSETQRNKGNFPGRFSGRQFSNSRSEMNVSTLELGDSALYLCASSSWTPGANYGYTFGSGTRLTVV.